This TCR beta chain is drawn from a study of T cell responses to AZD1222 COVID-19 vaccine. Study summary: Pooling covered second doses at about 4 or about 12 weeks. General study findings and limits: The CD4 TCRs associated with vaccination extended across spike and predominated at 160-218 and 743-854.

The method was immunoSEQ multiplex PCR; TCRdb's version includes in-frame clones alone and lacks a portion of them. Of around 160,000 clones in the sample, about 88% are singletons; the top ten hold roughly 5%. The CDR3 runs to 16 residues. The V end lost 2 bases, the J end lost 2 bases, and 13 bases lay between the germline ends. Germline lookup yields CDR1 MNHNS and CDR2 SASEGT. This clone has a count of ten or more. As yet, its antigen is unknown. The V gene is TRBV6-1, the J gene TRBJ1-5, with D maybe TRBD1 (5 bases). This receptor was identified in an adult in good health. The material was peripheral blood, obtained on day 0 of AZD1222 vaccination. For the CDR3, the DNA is TGTGCCAGCAGTGAATCGGCGGGAGGGGGCAATCAGCCCCAGCATTTT. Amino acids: CASSESAGGGNQPQHF.